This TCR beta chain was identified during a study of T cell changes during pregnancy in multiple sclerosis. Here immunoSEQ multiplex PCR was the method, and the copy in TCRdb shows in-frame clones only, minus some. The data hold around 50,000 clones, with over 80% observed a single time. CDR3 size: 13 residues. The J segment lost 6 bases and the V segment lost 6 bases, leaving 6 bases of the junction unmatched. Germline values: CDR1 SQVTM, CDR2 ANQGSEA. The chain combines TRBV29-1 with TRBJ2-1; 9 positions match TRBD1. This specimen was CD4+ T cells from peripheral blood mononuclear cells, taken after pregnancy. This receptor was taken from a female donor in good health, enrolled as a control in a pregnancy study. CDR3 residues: CSVDGQGPNEQFF. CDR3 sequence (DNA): TGCAGCGTGGACGGACAGGGGCCCAATGAGCAGTTCTTC.